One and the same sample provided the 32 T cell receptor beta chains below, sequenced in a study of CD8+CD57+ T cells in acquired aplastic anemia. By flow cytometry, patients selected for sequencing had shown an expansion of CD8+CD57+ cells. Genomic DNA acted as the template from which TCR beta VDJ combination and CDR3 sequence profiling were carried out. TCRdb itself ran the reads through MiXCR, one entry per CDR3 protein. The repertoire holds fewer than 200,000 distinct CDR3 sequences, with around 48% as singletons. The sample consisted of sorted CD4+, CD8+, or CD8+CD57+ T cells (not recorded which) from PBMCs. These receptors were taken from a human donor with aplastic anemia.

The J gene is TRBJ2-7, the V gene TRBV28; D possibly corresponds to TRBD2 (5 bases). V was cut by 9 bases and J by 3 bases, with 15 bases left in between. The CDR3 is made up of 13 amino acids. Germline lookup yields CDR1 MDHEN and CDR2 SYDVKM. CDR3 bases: TGTGCCAGGAGTACTAGACGCGGCTACGAGCAGTACTTC. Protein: CARSTRRGYEQYF.

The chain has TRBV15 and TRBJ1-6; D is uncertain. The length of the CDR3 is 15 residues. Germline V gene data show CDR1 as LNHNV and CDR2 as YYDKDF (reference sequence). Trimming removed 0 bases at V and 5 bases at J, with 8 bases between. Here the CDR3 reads CATSREAGDNSPLHF. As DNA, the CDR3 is TGTGCCACCAGCAGAGAAGCAGGAGATAATTCACCCCTCCACTTT. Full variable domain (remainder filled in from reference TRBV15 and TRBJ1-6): DAMVIQNPRYQVTQFGKPVTLSCSQTLNHNVMYWYQQKSSQAPKLLFHYYDKDFNNEADTPDNFQSRRPNTSFCFLDIRSPGLGDTAMYLCATSREAGDNSPLHFGNGTRLTVT.

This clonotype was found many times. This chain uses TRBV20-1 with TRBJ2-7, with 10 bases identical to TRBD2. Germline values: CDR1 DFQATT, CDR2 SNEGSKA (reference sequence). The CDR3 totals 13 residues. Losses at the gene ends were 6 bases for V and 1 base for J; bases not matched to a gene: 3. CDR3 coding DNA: TGCAGTGCCCTACTAGCGGGGTCCTACGAGCAGTACTTC. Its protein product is CSALLAGSYEQYF.

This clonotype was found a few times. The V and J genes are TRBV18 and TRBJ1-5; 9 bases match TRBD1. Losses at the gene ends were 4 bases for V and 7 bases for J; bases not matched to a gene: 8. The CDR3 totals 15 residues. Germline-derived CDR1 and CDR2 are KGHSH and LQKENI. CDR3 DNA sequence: TGTGCCAGCTCACGGGGGACTGGGACAGGGCAGCCCCAGCATTTT. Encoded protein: CASSRGTGTGQPQHF.

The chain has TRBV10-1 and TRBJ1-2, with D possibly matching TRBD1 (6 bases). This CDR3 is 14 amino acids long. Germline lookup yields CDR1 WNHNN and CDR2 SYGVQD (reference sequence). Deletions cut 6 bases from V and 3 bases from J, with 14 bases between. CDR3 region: CASRTGGRYYGYTF. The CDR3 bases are TGCGCCAGCAGGACGGGGGGCCGGTACTATGGCTACACCTTC.

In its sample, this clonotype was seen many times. This CDR3 reads CASSLGSDYGYTF. The CDR3 DNA is TGCGCCAGCAGTTTAGGGTCGGACTATGGCTACACCTTC. The chain joins TRBV5-1 to TRBJ1-2, with unresolved D. Germline loops: CDR1 SGHRS, CDR2 YFSETQ. Trimming shortened V by 5 bases and J by 3 bases, and 11 bases separated the two germline ends. The CDR3 spans 13 residues.

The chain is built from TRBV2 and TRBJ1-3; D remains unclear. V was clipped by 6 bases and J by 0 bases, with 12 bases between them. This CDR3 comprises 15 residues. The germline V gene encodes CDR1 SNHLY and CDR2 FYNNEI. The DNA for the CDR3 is TGTGCCAGCAGCTCGCGACCGGGCTCTGGAAACACCATATATTTT. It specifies CASSSRPGSGNTIYF. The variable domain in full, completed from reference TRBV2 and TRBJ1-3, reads EPEVTQTPSHQVTQMGQEVILRCVPISNHLYFYWYRQILGQKVEFLVSFYNNEISEKSEIFDDQFSVERPDGSNFTLKIRSTKLEDSAMYFCASSSRPGSGNTIYFGEGSWLTVV.

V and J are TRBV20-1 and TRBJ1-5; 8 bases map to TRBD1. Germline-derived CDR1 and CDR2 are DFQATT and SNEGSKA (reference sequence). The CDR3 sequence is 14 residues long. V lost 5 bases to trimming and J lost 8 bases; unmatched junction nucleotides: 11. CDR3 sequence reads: CSAPARTGNEPQHF. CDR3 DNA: TGCAGTGCTCCCGCCCGGACAGGGAACGAGCCCCAGCATTTT.

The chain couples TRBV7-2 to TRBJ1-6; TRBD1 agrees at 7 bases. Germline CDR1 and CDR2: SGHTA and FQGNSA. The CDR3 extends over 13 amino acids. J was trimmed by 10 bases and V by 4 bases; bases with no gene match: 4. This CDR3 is CASSSQGGSPLHF. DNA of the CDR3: TGTGCCAGCAGCTCTCAGGGGGGATCACCCCTCCACTTT. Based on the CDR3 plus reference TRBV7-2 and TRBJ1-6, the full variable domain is GAGVSQSPSNKVTEKGKDVELRCDPISGHTALYWYRQSLGQGLEFLIYFQGNSAPDKSGLPSDRFSAERTGGSVSTLTIQRTQQEDSAVYLCASSSQGGSPLHFGNGTRLTVT.

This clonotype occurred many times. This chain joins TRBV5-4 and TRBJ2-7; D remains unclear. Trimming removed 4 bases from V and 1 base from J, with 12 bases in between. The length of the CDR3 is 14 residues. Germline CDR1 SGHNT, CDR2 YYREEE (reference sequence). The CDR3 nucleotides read TGTGCCAGCAGCCTCGGAGCCGGGTCCTACGAGCAGTACTTC. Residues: CASSLGAGSYEQYF.

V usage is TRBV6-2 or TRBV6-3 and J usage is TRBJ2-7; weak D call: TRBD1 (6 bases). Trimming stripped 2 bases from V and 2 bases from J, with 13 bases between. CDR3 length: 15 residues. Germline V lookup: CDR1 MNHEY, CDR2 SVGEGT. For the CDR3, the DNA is TGTGCCAGCAGTTACCCGACAGGATATCCCTACGAGCAGTACTTC. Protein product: CASSYPTGYPYEQYF.

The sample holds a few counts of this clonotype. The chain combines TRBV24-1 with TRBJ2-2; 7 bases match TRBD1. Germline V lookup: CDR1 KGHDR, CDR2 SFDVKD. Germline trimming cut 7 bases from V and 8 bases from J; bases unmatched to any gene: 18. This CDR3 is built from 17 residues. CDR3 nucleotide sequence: TGTGCCACCAGCTTACAGGGGCCCGATTCCAAGATGGGGGAGCTGTTTTTT. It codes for CATSLQGPDSKMGELFF.

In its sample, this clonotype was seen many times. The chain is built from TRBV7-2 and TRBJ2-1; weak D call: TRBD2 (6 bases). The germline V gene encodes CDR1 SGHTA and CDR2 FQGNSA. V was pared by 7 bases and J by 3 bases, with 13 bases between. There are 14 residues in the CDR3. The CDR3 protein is CASIQSGGYNEQFF. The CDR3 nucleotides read TGTGCCAGCATCCAATCCGGGGGCTACAATGAGCAGTTCTTC.

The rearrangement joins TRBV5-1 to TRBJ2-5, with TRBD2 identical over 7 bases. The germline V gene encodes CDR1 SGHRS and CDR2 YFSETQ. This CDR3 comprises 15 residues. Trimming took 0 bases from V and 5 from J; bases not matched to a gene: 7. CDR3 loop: CASSLAGGGIETQYF. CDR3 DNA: TGCGCCAGCAGCTTGGCGGGAGGAGGGATCGAGACCCAGTACTTC.

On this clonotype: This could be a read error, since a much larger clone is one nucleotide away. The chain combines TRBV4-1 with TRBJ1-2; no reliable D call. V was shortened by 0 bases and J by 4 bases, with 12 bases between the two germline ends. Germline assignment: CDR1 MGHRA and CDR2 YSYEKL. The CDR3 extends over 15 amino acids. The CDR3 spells CASSQEITRFYGYTF. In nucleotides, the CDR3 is TGCGCCAGCAGCCAAGAGATAACAAGGTTCTATGGCTACACCTTC.

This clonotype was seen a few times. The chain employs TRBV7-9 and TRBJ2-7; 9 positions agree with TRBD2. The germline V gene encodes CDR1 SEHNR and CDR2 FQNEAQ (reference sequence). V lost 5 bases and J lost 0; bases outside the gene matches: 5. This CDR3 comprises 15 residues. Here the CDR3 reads CASSHRGRGSYEQYF. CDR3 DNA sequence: TGTGCCAGCAGCCACCGCGGGAGGGGCTCCTACGAGCAGTACTTC.

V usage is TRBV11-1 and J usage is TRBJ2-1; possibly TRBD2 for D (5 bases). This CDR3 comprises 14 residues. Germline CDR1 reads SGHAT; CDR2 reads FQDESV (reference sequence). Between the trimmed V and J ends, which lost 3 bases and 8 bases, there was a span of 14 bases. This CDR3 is CASSFRTGEYEQFF. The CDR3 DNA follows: TGTGCCAGCAGCTTCAGGACTGGTGAATATGAGCAGTTCTTC.

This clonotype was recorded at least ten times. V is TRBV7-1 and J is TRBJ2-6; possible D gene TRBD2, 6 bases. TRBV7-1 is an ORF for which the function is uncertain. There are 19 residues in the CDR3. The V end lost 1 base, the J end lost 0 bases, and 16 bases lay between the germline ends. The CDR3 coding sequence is TGTGCCAGCAGCTCAGAAATCTCAGGAGGGAGCTCTGGGGCCAACGTCCTGACTTTC. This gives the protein CASSSEISGGSSGANVLTF.

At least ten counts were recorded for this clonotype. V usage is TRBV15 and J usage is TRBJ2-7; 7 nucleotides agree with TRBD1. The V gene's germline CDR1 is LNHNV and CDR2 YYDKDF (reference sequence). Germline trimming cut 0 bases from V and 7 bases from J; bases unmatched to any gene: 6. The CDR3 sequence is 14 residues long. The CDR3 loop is CATSRDIRTGEQYF. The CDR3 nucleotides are TGTGCCACCAGCAGAGACATACGGACAGGAGAGCAGTACTTC.

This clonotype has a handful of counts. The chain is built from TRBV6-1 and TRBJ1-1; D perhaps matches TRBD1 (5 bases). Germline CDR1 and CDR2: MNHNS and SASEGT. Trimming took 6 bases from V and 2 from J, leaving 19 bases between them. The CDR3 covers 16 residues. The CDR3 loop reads CASRGRDGGGNTEAFF. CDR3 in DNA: TGTGCCAGCAGGGGGCGCGACGGCGGCGGCAACACTGAAGCTTTCTTT.

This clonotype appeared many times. The CDR3, as DNA: TGTGCCAGCAGCCCCCCCGGCGGGGGTTATACAGATACGCAGTATTTT. This sequence encodes CASSPPGGGYTDTQYF. This chain connects TRBV7-2 to TRBJ2-3; 7 nucleotides agree with TRBD2. Germline lookup yields CDR1 SGHTA and CDR2 FQGNSA. CDR3 size: 16 residues. V was pared by 5 bases and J by 3 bases, with 11 bases of the junction left unmatched.

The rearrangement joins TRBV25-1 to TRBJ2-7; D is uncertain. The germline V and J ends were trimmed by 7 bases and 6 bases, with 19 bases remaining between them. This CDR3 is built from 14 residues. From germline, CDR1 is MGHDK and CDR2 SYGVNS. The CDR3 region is CASTPSCFLSEQYF. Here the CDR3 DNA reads TGTGCCAGCACCCCCAGTTGCTTTCTCTCCGAGCAGTACTTC.

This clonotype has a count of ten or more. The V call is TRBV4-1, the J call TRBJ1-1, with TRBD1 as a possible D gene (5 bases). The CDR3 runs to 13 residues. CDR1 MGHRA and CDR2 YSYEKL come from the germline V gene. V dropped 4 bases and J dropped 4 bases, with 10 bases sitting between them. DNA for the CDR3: TGCGCCAGCAGCCGGGGGGGTACCACTGAAGCTTTCTTT. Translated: CASSRGGTTEAFF.

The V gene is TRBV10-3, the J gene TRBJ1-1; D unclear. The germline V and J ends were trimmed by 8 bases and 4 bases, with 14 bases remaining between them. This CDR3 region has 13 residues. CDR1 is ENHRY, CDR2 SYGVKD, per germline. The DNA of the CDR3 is TGTGCCATCTCCGAGGAGGACGGCACTGAAGCTTTCTTT. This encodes CAISEEDGTEAFF.

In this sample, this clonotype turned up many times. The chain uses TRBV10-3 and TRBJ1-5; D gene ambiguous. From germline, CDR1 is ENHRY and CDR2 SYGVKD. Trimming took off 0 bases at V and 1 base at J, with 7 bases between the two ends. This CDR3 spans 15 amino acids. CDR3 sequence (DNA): TGTGCCATCAGTGAGTCGATCCTCAGCAATCAGCCCCAGCATTTT. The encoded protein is CAISESILSNQPQHF.

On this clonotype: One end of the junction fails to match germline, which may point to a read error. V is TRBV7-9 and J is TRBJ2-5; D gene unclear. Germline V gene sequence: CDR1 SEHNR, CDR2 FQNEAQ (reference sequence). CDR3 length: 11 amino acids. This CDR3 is CASSSLETLYF. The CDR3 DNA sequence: TGTGCCAGCAGCTCTCTAGAGACCCTGTACTTC. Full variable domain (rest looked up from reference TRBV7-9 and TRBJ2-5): DTGVSQNPRHKITKRGQNVTFRCDPISEHNRLYWYRQTLGQGPEFLTYFQNEAQLEKSRLLSDRFSAERPKGSFSTLEIQRTEQGDSAMYLCASSSLETLYFGPGTRLLVL.

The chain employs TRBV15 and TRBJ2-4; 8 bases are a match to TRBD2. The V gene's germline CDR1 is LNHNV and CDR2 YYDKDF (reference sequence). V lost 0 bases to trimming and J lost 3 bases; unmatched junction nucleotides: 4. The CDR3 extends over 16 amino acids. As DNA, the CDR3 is TGTGCCACCAGCAGAGATTCGGGGGGGGGCAAAAACATTCAGTACTTC. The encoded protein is CATSRDSGGGKNIQYF.

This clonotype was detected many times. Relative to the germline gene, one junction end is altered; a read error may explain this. The CDR3 sequence is CASSSRTSASTDTQYF. The CDR3 DNA reads as TGCGCCAGCAGCTCGCGGACTAGCGCCAGCACAGATACGCAGTATTTT. The chain uses TRBV11-2 and TRBJ2-3, with 9 bases identical to TRBD2. Germline CDR1 is SGHAT and CDR2 is FQNNGV. The CDR3 has 16 residues.

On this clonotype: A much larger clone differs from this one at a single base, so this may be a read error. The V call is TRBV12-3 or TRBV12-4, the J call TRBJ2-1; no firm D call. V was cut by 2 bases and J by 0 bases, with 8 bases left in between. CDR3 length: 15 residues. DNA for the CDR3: TGTGCCAGCAGTTTATTTTTAGGCTCCTACAATGAGCAGTTCTTC. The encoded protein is CASSLFLGSYNEQFF.

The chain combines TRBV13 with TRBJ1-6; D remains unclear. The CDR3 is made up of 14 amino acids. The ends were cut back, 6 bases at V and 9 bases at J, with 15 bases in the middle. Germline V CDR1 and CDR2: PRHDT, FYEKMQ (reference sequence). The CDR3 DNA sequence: TGTGCCAGCAGTGCTCGGTGCAGAGGTTCACCCCTCCACTTT. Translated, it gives CASSARCRGSPLHF.

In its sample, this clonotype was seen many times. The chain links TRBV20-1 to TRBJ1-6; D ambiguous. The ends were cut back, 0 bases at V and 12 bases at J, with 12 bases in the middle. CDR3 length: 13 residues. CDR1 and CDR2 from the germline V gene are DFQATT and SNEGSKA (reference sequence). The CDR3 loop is CSARDPTGEPLHF. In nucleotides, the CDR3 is TGCAGTGCTAGAGATCCCACGGGCGAACCCCTCCACTTT.

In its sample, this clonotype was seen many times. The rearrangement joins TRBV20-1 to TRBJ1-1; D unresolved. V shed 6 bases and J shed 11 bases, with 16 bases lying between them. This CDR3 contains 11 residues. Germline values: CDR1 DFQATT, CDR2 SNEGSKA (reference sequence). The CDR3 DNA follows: TGCAGTGCCCCGATCATGGCGGTGGCTTTCTTT. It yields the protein CSAPIMAVAFF.